Below are 8 T cell receptor beta chains sequenced from a single sample in a study of human T cells and chemical hapten exposure. A single record per CDR3 protein comes from TCRdb applying MiXCR to the RACE reads. This table holds a few hundred thousand distinct CDR3 sequences, around 6% found once. The sample's time point: patch test 2, 6 weeks after DPC sensitization. Treatment here: therapeutic diphenylcyclopropenone sensitization with weekly scalp DPC. This material consisted of whole blood, taken in connection with sensitization to the hapten diphenylcyclopropenone (DPC). These receptors all come from a woman aged 18-35 years with alopecia areata. Some clones in this sample may be carry-over from other donors' samples.

This clonotype was recorded a few times. The rearrangement links TRBV3-1 to TRBJ1-1; no definite D call. The germline CDR1 and CDR2 sequences are LGHDT and YNNKEL (reference sequence). This CDR3 has 15 amino acids. V was pared by 4 bases and J by 4 bases, with 16 bases between. This chain's CDR3 is CASSPGPQGSTEAFF. The CDR3 DNA reads as TGTGCCAGCAGCCCCGGGCCCCAAGGCTCCACTGAAGCTTTCTTT.

This clonotype was detected a few times. The chain carries TRBV16 and TRBJ2-1; 7 nucleotides agree with TRBD1. V shed 3 bases, J shed 6 bases, and the junction held 2 bases outside the gene matches. CDR3 length: 13 residues. Germline CDR1 KGHSY, CDR2 FQNENV. The CDR3 sequence: CASSQDRCNEQFF. The CDR3 bases are TGTGCCAGCAGCCAGGACAGGTGCAATGAGCAGTTCTTC. The full variable domain, in which reference TRBV16 and TRBJ2-1 provide the parts outside the CDR3, is GEEVAQTPKHLVRGEGQKAKLYCAPIKGHSYVFWYQQVLKNEFKFLISFQNENVFDETGMPKERFSAKCLPNSPCSLEIQATKLEDSAVYFCASSQDRCNEQFFGPGTRLTVL.

The rearrangement links TRBV21-1 to TRBJ2-1; the table's D call, TRBD2, was not checked against the DNA. TRBV21-1 corresponds to a pseudogene. This CDR3 has 16 amino acids. CDR3 region: CASSKYLVAGRNEQFF. The CDR3 DNA is TGTGCCAGCAGCAAGTATCTAGTGGCAGGGAGGAATGAGCAGTTCTTC.

This clonotype was recorded at least ten times. This chain connects TRBV6-6 to TRBJ1-1; 9 bases align to TRBD1. CDR3 length equals 15 residues. Losses at the gene ends were 5 bases for V and 5 bases for J; bases not matched to a gene: 9. The germline CDR1 and CDR2 sequences are MNHNY and SVGAGI (reference sequence). The CDR3 region is CASSQLRDRVTEAFF. The CDR3 bases are TGTGCCAGCAGTCAACTCCGGGACAGGGTTACTGAAGCTTTCTTT.

The chain has TRBV2 and TRBJ2-1, with 10 bases fitting TRBD2. CDR1 SNHLY and CDR2 FYNNEI come from the germline V gene. V gave up 5 bases and J gave up 6 bases; unmatched junction bases: 7. The CDR3 consists of 15 residues. The chain's CDR3 is CASSKASGGPNEQFF. DNA of the CDR3: TGTGCCAGCAGTAAGGCTAGCGGGGGACCCAATGAGCAGTTCTTC.

The rearrangement uses TRBV7-6 and TRBJ1-6; D is uncertain. The V end was cut by 4 bases, the J end by 10 bases, with 11 bases between. Germline-derived CDR1 and CDR2 are SGHVS and FNYEAQ. The CDR3 is made up of 13 amino acids. CDR3 bases: TGTGCCAGCAGCTCAAGTCTGGAGTCACCCCTCCACTTT. Protein sequence: CASSSSLESPLHF.

This clonotype was observed a few times. The gene calls are TRBV13 and TRBJ2-5; 11 bases fit TRBD1. J lost 3 bases, V lost 5 bases, and 5 bases had no gene match. Germline V lookup: CDR1 PRHDT, CDR2 FYEKMQ (reference sequence). This CDR3 is built from 15 residues. CDR3 sequence reads: CASSPPGQGEETQYF. DNA for the CDR3: TGTGCCAGCAGCCCCCCGGGACAGGGGGAAGAGACCCAGTACTTC.

In this sample, this clonotype turned up many times. The chain employs TRBV4-1 and TRBJ2-2, with D uncertain. The germline V gene has CDR1 MGHRA and CDR2 YSYEKL. This CDR3 has 14 residues. Trimming shortened V by 2 bases and J by 7 bases, and 11 bases separated the two germline ends. The DNA for the CDR3 is TGCGCCAGCAGCCAACCCGGCTTTTACGGGGAGCTGTTTTTT. Translating gives CASSQPGFYGELFF.